This T cell receptor (beta chain) comes out of a study of molecular identifiers for immune sequencing clone quantification. TCRdb re-analysed the PCR reads in MiXCR, keeping a single row per CDR3 protein. Here the sample spans around 460,000 distinct CDR3 sequences, about a fifth being singletons. Trimming took off 10 bases at V and 4 bases at J, with 22 bases between the two ends. CDR1 MNHNS and CDR2 SASEGT come from the germline V gene. CDR3 length: 16 residues. Libraries for naive CD8 T cells, which were made from about 20,000 to 1,000,000 sorted cells, drew on 10%, 30% or 50% of the RNA. The clonotype comes from a human donor in good health. Some libraries in this study had Jurkat cell RNA spiked in. The chain has TRBV6-1 and TRBJ2-2, with D tentatively TRBD1 or TRBD2 (6 bases each). The sequenced sample consisted of naive CD8+ T cells from blood, with Jurkat cell RNA spiked in. As for subset: FACS-sorted CD8+CD4-CCR7+CD45RA+ naive T cells. The CDR3 region is CATSRRGARGTGELFF. CDR3 coding DNA: TGTGCCACTTCCAGAAGGGGGGCCCGGGGCACCGGGGAGCTGTTTTTT.